This is a list of T cell receptor beta chains from one sample in a study of identical twins. From the 5' RACE reads, TCRdb called clonotypes with MiXCR, one entry per CDR3 protein. The sample lists 450,000 to 650,000 distinct CDR3 sequences, roughly 9.9% occurring once. The sample also formed part of further work on yellow fever vaccine responses in identical twins.

Sample: PBMCs. These receptors all come from a young woman in good health. The CDR3 runs from the conserved cysteine through the conserved F or W. D genes are given only for firm matches. Size values are once, few and many counts, or a class for expanded clones, and some rows have none.

DNA | CDR3 | J | D | size | V
TGTGCCATCAGTGACGCTCCCGGGACAGGGTTTGCTGGCTACACCTTC | CAISDAPGTGFAGYTF | TRBJ1-2 | TRBD1 | NA | TRBV10-3
TGTGCCAGCAGCCAAGGTTTTTGGGACAGGGTGTCCTACGAGCAGTACTTC | CASSQGFWDRVSYEQYF | TRBJ2-7 | TRBD1 | few | TRBV3-1
TGTGCCACCCGATCTAGGGGCCTAGCGCTCAGCACAGATACGCAGTATTTT | CATRSRGLALSTDTQYF | TRBJ2-3 | NA | many | TRBV10-3
TGTGCCACCTCTAGTAGCGGGGTCCATGACGCCGGGGAGCTGTTTTTT | CATSSSGVHDAGELFF | TRBJ2-2 | TRBD2 | NA | TRBV15
TGTGCCAGCAGCCCTAAAGGAGCGAACACCTTC | CASSPKGANTF | TRBJ1-2 | NA | few | TRBV11-2
TGTGCCACCAGCAGAAACAGGGTGGAGAATGAAAAACTGTTTTTT | CATSRNRVENEKLFF | TRBJ1-4 | NA | few | TRBV15
TGCAGTGCTGCTAGCGGGAGGGCCCGTTTTCCTGAGCAGTTCTTC | CSAASGRARFPEQFF | TRBJ2-1 | TRBD2 | NA | TRBV20-1
TGTGCCAGCAGCGTTCTAGCGGGGGGGCAAACAGATACGCAGTATTTT | CASSVLAGGQTDTQYF | TRBJ2-3 | TRBD2 | many | TRBV7-2
TGTGCCAGCAGCCGCGGGGTAGCGGGGCCTCACAATGAGCAGTTCTTC | CASSRGVAGPHNEQFF | TRBJ2-1 | TRBD2 | few | TRBV6-2/TRBV6-3
TGTGCCAGCAGCCTACAACAGGGCTACGAGCAGTACTTC | CASSLQQGYEQYF | TRBJ2-7 | NA | many | TRBV7-2
TGCAGCGTTGAAGTTAGGGGGGCGGAATACACTGAAGCTTTCTTT | CSVEVRGAEYTEAFF | TRBJ1-1 | NA | NA | TRBV29-1
TGTGCCAGCAGTACCGGGACTAGCGGTTGGGGAGATACGCAGTATTTT | CASSTGTSGWGDTQYF | TRBJ2-3 | TRBD2 | few | TRBV6-2/TRBV6-3
TGTGCCAGCTACCGTAGCTCCTACGAGCAGTACTTC | CASYRSSYEQYF | TRBJ2-7 | NA | many | TRBV27
TGTGCCAGCAGTTACGACGGAAGGTACTCTGGGGCCAACGTCCTGACTTTC | CASSYDGRYSGANVLTF | TRBJ2-6 | NA | many | TRBV6-5
TGCGCCAGCAGCGAGGACAGGGCGGATGAAAAACTGTTTTTT | CASSEDRADEKLFF | TRBJ1-4 | TRBD1 | few | TRBV5-1
TGCGCCAGCAGCCCCCTAGGACTAGCGGGGGCCCTCGGGGAGGAGACCCAGTACTTC | CASSPLGLAGALGEETQYF | TRBJ2-5 | TRBD2 | NA | TRBV4-1
TGCAGCGTCGACCACAGGGGGATTAGCACAGATACGCAGTATTTT | CSVDHRGISTDTQYF | TRBJ2-3 | TRBD1 | many | TRBV29-1
TGTGCCAGCAGGGATGGGACAGACAACTCCTACGAGCAGTACTTC | CASRDGTDNSYEQYF | TRBJ2-7 | TRBD1 | few | TRBV28
TGCAGTGCTTCACGACTAGCGGGGGGGACAGATACGCAGTATTTT | CSASRLAGGTDTQYF | TRBJ2-3 | TRBD2 | NA | TRBV20-1
TGCAGTGCCATCGAAGGGACAGCGGGTCAGCCCCAGCATTTT | CSAIEGTAGQPQHF | TRBJ1-5 | TRBD1 | many | TRBV20-1
TGCGCCAGCAGCCAAGAAGCAGGGGCCCGCTCCTACGAGCAGTACTTC | CASSQEAGARSYEQYF | TRBJ2-7 | NA | few | TRBV4-3
TGTGCCAGCAGCCTCCATAGGGGGGAGACCCAGTACTTC | CASSLHRGETQYF | TRBJ2-5 | NA | NA | TRBV4-2
TGTGCCAGCAGCCACTTCTTGTGGGGACTCGACACAGATACGCAGTATTTT | CASSHFLWGLDTDTQYF | TRBJ2-3 | NA | many | TRBV4-2
TGTGCCAGCAGAGGACAGGGCCCCAATGAGCAGTTCTTC | CASRGQGPNEQFF | TRBJ2-1 | TRBD1 | many | TRBV12-3/TRBV12-4
TGTGCCAGCAGTTTATCGTGGGCCGGCGGTACGCAGTATTTT | CASSLSWAGGTQYF | TRBJ2-3 | NA | few | TRBV27
TGTGCCACCAGCAGAGTGCGGGGGTACGAGCAGTACTTC | CATSRVRGYEQYF | TRBJ2-7 | TRBD2 | NA | TRBV15
TGTGCCAGCAGCGAAATACACCGGGGCCCGGGAGAGGCAGATACGCAGTATTTT | CASSEIHRGPGEADTQYF | TRBJ2-3 | NA | NA | TRBV7-6
TGCAGTGCTAGAGCGGCGGCTTCAACCTTC | CSARAAASTF | TRBJ1-2 | NA | NA | TRBV20-1
TGTGCCAGCGGGGGCGTGAAAGATACGCAGTATTTT | CASGGVKDTQYF | TRBJ2-3 | NA | NA | TRBV12-3/TRBV12-4